Presented here are 12 T cell receptor beta chains from one specimen sequenced in a study of immune cell composition in non-small cell lung cancer. Sequenced by immunoSEQ multiplex PCR; TCRdb stores in-frame clones only, minus some. The sample holds 6,500 to 8,000 clones; roughly 86% are singletons and the top ten take 12%. Normal lung sampling was at least 3 cm from the tumour, as distant as possible. What was sequenced was non-adjacent lung tissue. All receptors derive from a human donor with non-small cell lung cancer.

The J gene is TRBJ2-1, the V gene TRBV28, with TRBD1 identical over 10 bases. V lost 8 bases, J lost 1 base, and 23 bases stayed unmatched. The CDR3 runs to 21 residues. Per the germline V gene, CDR1 is MDHEN and CDR2 is SYDVKM. In DNA form, the CDR3 reads TGTGCCAGCTCCAAACCTCCCGGGACAGGGGTATGGGTCCTATCCTACAATGAGCAGTTCTTC. Protein sequence: CASSKPPGTGVWVLSYNEQFF.

The chain has TRBV27 and TRBJ1-4; 9 bases are shared with TRBD1. The V gene's germline CDR1 is MNHEY and CDR2 SMNVEV (reference sequence). V lost 10 bases to trimming and J lost 6 bases; unmatched junction nucleotides: 12. This CDR3 has 15 amino acids. The CDR3, as DNA: TGTGCCACTCTAGGGGCGGGACAGGGTCATGAAAAACTGTTTTTT. Its translation: CATLGAGQGHEKLFF.

The chain uses TRBV5-4 and TRBJ2-3; tentatively, D is TRBD1 (6 bases). Trimming removed 4 bases at V and 5 bases at J, with 14 bases between. Per the germline V gene, CDR1 is SGHNT and CDR2 is YYREEE (reference sequence). The CDR3 consists of 14 residues. CDR3 region: CASSDPRTEDTQYF. CDR3 DNA: TGTGCCAGCAGCGATCCTCGGACAGAAGATACGCAGTATTTT.

The chain recombines TRBV5-8 with TRBJ1-1; 7 bases are shared with TRBD1. In germline, CDR1 is SGHTS, CDR2 YDEGEE. J gave up 3 bases and V 3 bases, and 5 bases lay outside the gene matches. This CDR3 has 14 amino acids. The CDR3 loop reads CASSWIDRDTEAFF. The DNA of the CDR3 is TGTGCCAGCAGCTGGATCGACAGGGACACTGAAGCTTTCTTT.

This chain uses TRBV11-2 with TRBJ2-3, with 9 bases matching TRBD1. The CDR3 has 14 residues. V trimming: 6 bases; J trimming: 1 base; junction bases outside the gene matches: 2. CDR1 is SGHAT, CDR2 FQNNGV, per germline. CDR3: CASRRTGGTDTQYF. The DNA of the CDR3 is TGTGCCAGCAGAAGGACAGGGGGCACAGATACGCAGTATTTT.

The gene calls are TRBV6-6 and TRBJ1-5, with D hard to call. CDR3 length equals 14 residues. V shed 11 bases and J shed 3 bases, with 17 bases lying between them. Germline V CDR1 and CDR2: MNHNY, SVGAGI (reference sequence). CDR3 amino acids: CASKSRISNQPQHF. Here the CDR3 DNA reads TGTGCCTCAAAGTCCCGGATCTCCAATCAGCCCCAGCATTTT.

The chain employs TRBV28 and TRBJ1-6, with 7 bases identical to TRBD1. This CDR3 spans 13 amino acids. The germline CDR1 and CDR2 sequences are MDHEN and SYDVKM. V trimming: 7 bases; J trimming: 8 bases; junction bases outside the gene matches: 5. CDR3 coding DNA: TGTGCCAGCATCTTAGGGACAGATTCACCCCTCCACTTT. It specifies CASILGTDSPLHF.

This rearrangement joins TRBV6-5 to TRBJ2-1; 8 bases align to TRBD1. The V and J ends lost 5 bases and 4 bases, in that order; junction bases with no gene match: 7. CDR3 length: 15 amino acids. The germline CDR1 and CDR2 sequences are MNHEY and SVGAGI. CDR3 loop: CASSTRRGPYNEQFF. Written as DNA, the CDR3 is TGTGCCAGCAGTACCCGCAGGGGGCCATACAATGAGCAGTTCTTC.

V and J are TRBV30 and TRBJ2-1, with a tentative D call TRBD1 (5 bases). Germline CDR1 reads GTSNPN; CDR2 reads SVGIG (reference sequence). Trimming pared 5 bases from V and 0 bases from J, leaving 11 bases between. The CDR3 is 14 amino acids. The CDR3 sequence: CAWAGISSYNEQFF. The CDR3 nucleotides are TGTGCCTGGGCAGGGATAAGCTCCTACAATGAGCAGTTCTTC.

The chain couples TRBV7-9 to TRBJ1-1; D remains ambiguous. The V end was cut by 0 bases, the J end by 8 bases, with 10 bases between. The germline V gene encodes CDR1 SEHNR and CDR2 FQNEAQ (reference sequence). CDR3 length equals 13 residues. CDR3 region: CASSLAVREEAFF. Here the CDR3 DNA reads TGTGCCAGCAGCTTAGCGGTGAGGGAGGAAGCTTTCTTT.

The V gene is TRBV5-6, the J gene TRBJ2-5, with TRBD1 matching 8 bases. Germline V gives CDR1 SGHDT, CDR2 YYEEEE. CDR3 size: 12 residues. V was pared by 4 bases and J by 4 bases, with 0 bases of the junction left unmatched. The CDR3 nucleotides read TGTGCCAGCAGCGGGACAGGAGAGACCCAGTACTTC. Its protein is CASSGTGETQYF.

The chain is built from TRBV6-1 and TRBJ2-5; TRBD1 or TRBD2 may be the D gene (6 bases each). Per the germline V gene, CDR1 is MNHNS and CDR2 is SASEGT. V lost 4 bases and J lost 2, with 11 bases in between. This CDR3 comprises 14 residues. The CDR3 protein is CASSVGGQQETQYF. In DNA, the CDR3 is TGTGCCAGCAGTGTAGGGGGGCAGCAAGAGACCCAGTACTTC.